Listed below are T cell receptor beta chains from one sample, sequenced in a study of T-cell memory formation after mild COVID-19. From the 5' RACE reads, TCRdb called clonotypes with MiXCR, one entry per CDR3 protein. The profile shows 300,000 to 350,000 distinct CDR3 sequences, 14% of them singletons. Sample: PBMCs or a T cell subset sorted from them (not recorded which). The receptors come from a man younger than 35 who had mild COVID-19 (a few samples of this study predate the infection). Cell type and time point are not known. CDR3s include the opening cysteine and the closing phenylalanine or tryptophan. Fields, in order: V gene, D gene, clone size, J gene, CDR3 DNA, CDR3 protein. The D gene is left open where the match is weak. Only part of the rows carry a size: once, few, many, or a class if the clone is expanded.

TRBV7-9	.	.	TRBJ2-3	TGTGCCAGCAGCTTAGCGTCGATGGCCAATACGCAGTATTTT	CASSLASMANTQYF
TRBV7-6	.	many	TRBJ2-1	TGTGCCAGCAGTCCCGGGGAGGAAAGGAATGAGCAGTTCTTC	CASSPGEERNEQFF
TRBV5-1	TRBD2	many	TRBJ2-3	TGCGCCAGCAGCTTGGGACTAGCGGGGGCAGATACGCAGTATTTT	CASSLGLAGADTQYF
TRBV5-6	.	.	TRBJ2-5	TGTGCCAGCAGCCCGCCCGGGAGCAGGCGTCAAGAGACCCAGTACTTC	CASSPPGSRRQETQYF
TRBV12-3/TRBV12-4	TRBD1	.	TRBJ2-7	TGTGCCAGCAGCCCTGGACAGGGGACGGGATCCTACGAGCAGTACTTC	CASSPGQGTGSYEQYF
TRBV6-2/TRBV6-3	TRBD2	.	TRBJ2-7	TGTGCCAGCAGTTACCCGGATGTTGGTGATCTGATCGGGGGGTCCTACGAGCAGTACTTC	CASSYPDVGDLIGGSYEQYF
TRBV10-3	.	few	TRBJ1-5	TGTGCCATCAAGGACACGGAATATCAGCCCCAGCATTTT	CAIKDTEYQPQHF
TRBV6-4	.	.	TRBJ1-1	TGTGCCAGCAGGAAGGACTGGAACACTGAAGCTTTCTTT	CASRKDWNTEAFF
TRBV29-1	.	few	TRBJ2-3	TGCAGCGTTGAAGGGGGACTCCTTAGCACAGATACGCAGTATTTT	CSVEGGLLSTDTQYF
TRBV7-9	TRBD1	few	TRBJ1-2	TGTGCCAGCGCCACCGTAGGACAGGAATTATATGGCTACACCTTC	CASATVGQELYGYTF
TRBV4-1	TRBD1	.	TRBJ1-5	TGCGCCAGCAGCCAAGATGCCAGGGGGCTAAGCAATCAGCCCCAGCATTTT	CASSQDARGLSNQPQHF
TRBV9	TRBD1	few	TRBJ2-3	TGTGCCAGCAGCGTATTTTCGGACAGGGGGTCGGATACGCAGTATTTT	CASSVFSDRGSDTQYF
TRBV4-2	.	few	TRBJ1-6	TGTGCCAGCAGCCAAGAGGCGGGGTTTGGGCCCCTCCACTTT	CASSQEAGFGPLHF
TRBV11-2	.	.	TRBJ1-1	TGTGCCAGCAGCTTAGGTCGGGGGGTCATGAACACTGAAGCTTTCTTT	CASSLGRGVMNTEAFF
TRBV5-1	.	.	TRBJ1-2	TGCGCCAGCAGCTTGCTGGGCGGGGGTGATGGCTACACCTTC	CASSLLGGGDGYTF
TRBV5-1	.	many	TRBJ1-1	TGCGCCAGCAGCTTGGGGTTGTTCGAGAACACTGAAGCTTTCTTT	CASSLGLFENTEAFF
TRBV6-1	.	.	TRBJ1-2	TGTGCCAGCAGTGTTCCGACAGCCTATGGCTACACCTTC	CASSVPTAYGYTF
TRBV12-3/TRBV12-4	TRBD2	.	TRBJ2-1	TGTGCCAGCAGTGGGGGACTAGCGGTCAATGAGCAGTTCTTC	CASSGGLAVNEQFF
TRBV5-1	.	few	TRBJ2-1	TGCGCCAGCAGCTTGGGAGCGGGCATCCACAATGAGCAGTTCTTC	CASSLGAGIHNEQFF
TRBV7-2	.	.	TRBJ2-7	TGTGCCAGCAGACGGACAGCTAAAGGCGAGCAGTACTTC	CASRRTAKGEQYF